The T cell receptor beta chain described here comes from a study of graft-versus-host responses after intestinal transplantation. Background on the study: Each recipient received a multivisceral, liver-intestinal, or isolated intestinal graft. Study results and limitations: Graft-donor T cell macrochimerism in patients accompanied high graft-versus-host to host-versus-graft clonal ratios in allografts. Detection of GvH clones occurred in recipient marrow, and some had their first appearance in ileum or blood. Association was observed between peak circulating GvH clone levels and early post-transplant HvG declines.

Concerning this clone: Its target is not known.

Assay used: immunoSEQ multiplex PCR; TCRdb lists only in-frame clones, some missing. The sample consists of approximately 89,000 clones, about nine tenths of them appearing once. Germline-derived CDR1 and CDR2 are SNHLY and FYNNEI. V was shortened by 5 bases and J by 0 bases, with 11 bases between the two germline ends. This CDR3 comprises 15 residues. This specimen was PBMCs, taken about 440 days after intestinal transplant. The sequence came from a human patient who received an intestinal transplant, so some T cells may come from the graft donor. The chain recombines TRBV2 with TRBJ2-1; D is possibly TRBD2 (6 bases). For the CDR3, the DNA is TGTGCCAGCAGTCTGGACTATAGCTCCTACAATGAGCAGTTCTTC. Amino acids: CASSLDYSSYNEQFF. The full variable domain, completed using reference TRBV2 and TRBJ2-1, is EPEVTQTPSHQVTQMGQEVILRCVPISNHLYFYWYRQILGQKVEFLVSFYNNEISEKSEIFDDQFSVERPDGSNFTLKIRSTKLEDSAMYFCASSLDYSSYNEQFFGPGTRLTVL.